The TCR beta chain described here comes from a study of shared clonotypes between healthy human individuals. J lost 9 bases, V lost 0 bases, and 14 bases had no gene match. This CDR3 is built from 19 residues. Germline V lookup: CDR1 MNHNS, CDR2 SASEGT. About this clone itself: What it binds is unknown.

Only in-frame clones appear in the TCRdb table, and some are missing; sequencing was by immunoSEQ multiplex PCR. The table includes about half a million clones, 79% detected once. Overall study findings and caveats: Investigators collected only blood, and repertoires in tissues likely differ.

The sample was PBMCs. The chain uses TRBV6-1 and TRBJ2-1, with 13 bases aligning to TRBD2. The receptor comes from a woman aged 40 to 49 in good health. Some clones in this sample may be carry-over from other donors' samples. CDR3 coding DNA: TGTGCCAGCAGTGAAGCGCCTTCCCTGGGGGGACTAGCGGGAACTGAGCAGTTCTTC. This sequence encodes CASSEAPSLGGLAGTEQFF.